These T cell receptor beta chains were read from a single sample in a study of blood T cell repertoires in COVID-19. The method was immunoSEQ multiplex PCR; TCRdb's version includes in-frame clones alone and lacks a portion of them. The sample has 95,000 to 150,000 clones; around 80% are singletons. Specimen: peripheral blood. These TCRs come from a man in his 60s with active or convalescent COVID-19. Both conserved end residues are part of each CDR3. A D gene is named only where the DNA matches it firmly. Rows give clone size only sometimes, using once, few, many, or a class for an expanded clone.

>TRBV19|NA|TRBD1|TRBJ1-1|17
CASSDQPGQGWNTEAFF
TGTGCCAGTAGTGACCAACCGGGACAGGGCTGGAACACTGAAGCTTTCTTT
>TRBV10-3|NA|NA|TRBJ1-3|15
CAISEQRGGGNTIYF
TGTGCCATCAGTGAGCAGCGGGGAGGCGGAAACACCATATATTTT
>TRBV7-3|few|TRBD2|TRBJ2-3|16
CASSLFGGGSTDTQYF
TGTGCCAGCAGCTTATTCGGGGGAGGGAGCACAGATACGCAGTATTTT
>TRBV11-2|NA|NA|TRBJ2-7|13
CASSLDPSGEQYF
TGTGCCAGCAGCTTAGATCCGAGCGGCGAGCAGTACTTC
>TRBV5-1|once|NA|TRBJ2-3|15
CASSWGAGASDTQYF
TGCGCCAGCAGTTGGGGCGCGGGGGCTTCGGATACGCAGTATTTT
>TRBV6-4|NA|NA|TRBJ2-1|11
CASSVIPRQFF
TGTGCCAGCAGCGTCATTCCCAGGCAGTTCTTC
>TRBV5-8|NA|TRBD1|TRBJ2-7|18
CASSGRTGYVGGAYEQYF
TGTGCCAGCAGCGGGCGGACAGGGTACGTAGGCGGCGCCTACGAGCAGTACTTC
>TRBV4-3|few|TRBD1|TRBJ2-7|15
CASSQVGTGVDEQYF
TGCGCCAGCAGCCAAGTAGGGACAGGGGTTGACGAGCAGTACTTC
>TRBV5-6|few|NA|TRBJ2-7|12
CASSPGQGGQYF
TGTGCCAGCAGCCCGGGCCAGGGCGGGCAGTACTTC
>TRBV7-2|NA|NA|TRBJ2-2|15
CASGPGGANTGELFF
TGTGCCAGCGGGCCGGGCGGGGCGAACACCGGGGAGCTGTTTTTT
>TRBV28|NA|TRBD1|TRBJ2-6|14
CASSTGDGANVLTF
TGTGCCAGCAGTACAGGGGATGGGGCCAACGTCCTGACTTTC
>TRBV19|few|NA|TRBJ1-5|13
CASSSRSNQPQHF
TGTGCCAGTAGTTCCCGGAGCAATCAGCCCCAGCATTTT
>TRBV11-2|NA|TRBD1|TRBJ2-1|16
CASSAAQGVLLSEQFF
TGTGCCAGCAGCGCCGCACAGGGGGTGCTCTTGAGTGAGCAGTTCTTC
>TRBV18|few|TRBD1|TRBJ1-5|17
CASSPQRGGTANQPQHF
TGTGCCAGCTCACCGCAGAGGGGCGGGACAGCAAATCAGCCCCAGCATTTT
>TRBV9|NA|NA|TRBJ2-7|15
CASSVEGGSSYEQYF
TGTGCCAGCAGCGTAGAAGGGGGTAGCTCCTACGAGCAGTACTTC
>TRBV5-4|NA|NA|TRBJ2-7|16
CASSFGGLRSSYEQYF
TGTGCCAGCAGCTTTGGGGGCCTGAGGAGCTCCTACGAGCAGTACTTC
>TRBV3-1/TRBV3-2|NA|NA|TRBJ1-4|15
CASSLTGTSNEKLFF
TGTGCCAGCAGCCTCACCGGGACATCTAATGAAAAACTGTTTTTT
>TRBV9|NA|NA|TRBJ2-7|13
CASSVAGEGEQYF
TGTGCCAGCAGCGTAGCGGGAGAAGGAGAGCAGTACTTC
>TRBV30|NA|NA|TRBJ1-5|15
CAWSKSRGQAQPQHF
TGTGCCTGGAGTAAAAGCAGGGGTCAGGCTCAGCCCCAGCATTTT
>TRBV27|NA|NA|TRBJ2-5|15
CASSLNGLPQETQYF
TGTGCCAGCAGTCTGAATGGACTCCCGCAAGAGACCCAGTACTTC
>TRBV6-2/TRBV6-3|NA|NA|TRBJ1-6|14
CASSTLAGRSPLHF
TGTGCCAGCAGCACCCTCGCCGGTCGGTCACCCCTCCACTTT
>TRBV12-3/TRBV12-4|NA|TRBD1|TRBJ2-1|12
CATGQGYNEQFF
TGTGCCACCGGACAGGGATACAATGAGCAGTTCTTC
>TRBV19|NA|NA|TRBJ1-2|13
CASRYQRGGGYTF
TGTGCCAGTCGCTACCAGAGGGGAGGTGGCTACACCTTC
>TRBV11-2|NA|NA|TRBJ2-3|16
CASSFPGSGYTDTQYF
TGTGCCAGCAGCTTCCCGGGGTCGGGGTACACAGATACGCAGTATTTT
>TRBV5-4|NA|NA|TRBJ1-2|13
CASSSQVDYGYTF
TGTGCCAGCAGTTCACAGGTTGACTATGGCTACACCTTC
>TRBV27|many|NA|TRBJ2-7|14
CASSPGLTRYEQYF
TGTGCCAGCAGTCCCGGACTGACTCGCTACGAGCAGTACTTC